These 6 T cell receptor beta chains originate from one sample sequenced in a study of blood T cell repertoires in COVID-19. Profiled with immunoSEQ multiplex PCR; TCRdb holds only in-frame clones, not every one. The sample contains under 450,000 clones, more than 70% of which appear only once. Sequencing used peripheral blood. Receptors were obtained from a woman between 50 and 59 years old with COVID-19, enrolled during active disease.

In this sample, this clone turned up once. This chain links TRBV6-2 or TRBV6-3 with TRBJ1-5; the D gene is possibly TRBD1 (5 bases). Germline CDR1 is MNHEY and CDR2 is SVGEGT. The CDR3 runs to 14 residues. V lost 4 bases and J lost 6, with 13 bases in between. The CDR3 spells CASSLFGGGQPQHF. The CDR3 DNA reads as TGTGCCAGCAGTTTGTTTGGCGGGGGTCAGCCCCAGCATTTT.

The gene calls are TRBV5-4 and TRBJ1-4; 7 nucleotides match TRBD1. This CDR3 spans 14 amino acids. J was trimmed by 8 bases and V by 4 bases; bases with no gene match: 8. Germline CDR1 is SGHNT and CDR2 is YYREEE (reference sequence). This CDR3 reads CASSVQGIDEKLFF. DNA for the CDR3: TGTGCCAGCAGCGTACAGGGGATTGACGAAAAACTGTTTTTT.

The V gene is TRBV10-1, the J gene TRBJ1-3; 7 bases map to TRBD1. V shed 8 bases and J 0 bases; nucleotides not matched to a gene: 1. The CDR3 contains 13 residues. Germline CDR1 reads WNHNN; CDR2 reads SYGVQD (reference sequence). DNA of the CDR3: TGCGCCAGCGGGGACAGCTCTGGAAACACCATATATTTT. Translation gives CASGDSSGNTIYF.

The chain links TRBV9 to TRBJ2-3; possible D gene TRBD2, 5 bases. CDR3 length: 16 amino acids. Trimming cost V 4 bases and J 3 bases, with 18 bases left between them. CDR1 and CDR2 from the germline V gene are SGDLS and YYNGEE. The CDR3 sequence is CASSPRTREGTDTQYF. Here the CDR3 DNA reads TGTGCCAGCAGCCCTCGGACCCGGGAAGGGACAGATACGCAGTATTTT.

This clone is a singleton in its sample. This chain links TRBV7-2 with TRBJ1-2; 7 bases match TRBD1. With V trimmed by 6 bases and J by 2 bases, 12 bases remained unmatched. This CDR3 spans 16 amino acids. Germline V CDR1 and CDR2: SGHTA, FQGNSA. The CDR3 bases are TGTGCCAGCAGTTTCCCTCCGGGACAGAGAAACTATGGCTACACCTTC. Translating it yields CASSFPPGQRNYGYTF.

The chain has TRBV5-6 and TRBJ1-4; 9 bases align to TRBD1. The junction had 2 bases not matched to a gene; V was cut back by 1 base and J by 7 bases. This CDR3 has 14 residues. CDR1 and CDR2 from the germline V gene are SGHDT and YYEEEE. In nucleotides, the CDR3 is TGTGCCAGCAGCTTGCCGGGACAGGGTGAAAAACTGTTTTTT. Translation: CASSLPGQGEKLFF.